One and the same sample provided the 9 T cell receptor beta chains below, sequenced in a study of graft-versus-host responses after intestinal transplantation (dated by TCRdb to about 2021). For these receptors, no antigen is known. The time point label of this sample denotes: cells obtained before transplantation from donor or recipient. Library construction relied on the immunoSEQ multiplex PCR assay. TCRdb limited this immuneACCESS table to in-frame rearrangements with V and J called. A share of clones is missing; checked studies link under half to unresolved V genes, and the rest is unexplained. The sample yields roughly 90,000 clones; just over 90% were counted once. The ten largest clonotypes hold roughly 6% of the sample. The source was unstimulated CD8+ T cells sorted from spleen or lymph node cells, collected before intestinal transplant. The receptors originated from a human donor who received an intestinal transplant.

The chain recombines TRBV7-4 with TRBJ2-3; D is ambiguous. Germline-derived CDR1 and CDR2 are SGHVT and SQSDAQ. V shed 5 bases and J shed 0 bases, with 12 bases lying between them. The CDR3 sequence is 15 residues long. The CDR3 coding sequence is TGTGCCAGCAGCAGTCCTAGGCTTAGCACAGATACGCAGTATTTT. This sequence encodes CASSSPRLSTDTQYF.

The V and J genes are TRBV11-2 and TRBJ2-7, with 10 bases aligning to TRBD1. Looked up from germline, CDR1 is SGHAT and CDR2 is FQNNGV. Losses at the gene ends were 4 bases for V and 3 bases for J; bases not matched to a gene: 3. The CDR3 has 14 amino acids. The CDR3 is CASSWDRGGYEQYF. CDR3 bases: TGTGCCAGCAGCTGGGACAGGGGAGGCTACGAGCAGTACTTC.

The rearrangement uses TRBV29-1 and TRBJ2-5, with 8 bases lining up with TRBD1. CDR1 and CDR2 (germline): SQVTM, ANQGSEA. The CDR3 covers 11 residues. J was trimmed by 5 bases and V by 7 bases; bases with no gene match: 3. The CDR3: CSARGLETQYF. CDR3 nucleotides: TGCAGCGCCAGGGGGCTTGAGACCCAGTACTTC.

CDR3 residues: CASSLAAGDYTF. Written as DNA, the CDR3 is TGCGCCAGCAGCTTGGCGGCAGGGGACTACACCTTC. V and J are TRBV5-1 and TRBJ1-2; TRBD1 might be the D (6 bases). The CDR3 runs to 12 residues. CDR1 SGHRS and CDR2 YFSETQ come from the germline V gene. Trimming shortened V by 0 bases and J by 10 bases, and 10 bases separated the two germline ends.

This clone came up a few times. CDR3 DNA sequence: TGTGCCAGCAGCCCCGGGACAGGGCCCCTAGGTGAGCAGTACTTC. Translated, it gives CASSPGTGPLGEQYF. The chain links TRBV7-6 to TRBJ2-7; TRBD1 matches 9 bases. Losses at the gene ends were 5 bases for V and 7 bases for J; bases not matched to a gene: 12. Germline-derived CDR1 and CDR2 are SGHVS and FNYEAQ. This CDR3 is 15 amino acids long.

This clone was counted once. The V gene is TRBV11-2, the J gene TRBJ2-3; TRBD1 aligns across 7 bases. J lost 4 bases, V lost 3 bases, and 7 bases had no gene match. CDR1 and CDR2 (germline): SGHAT, FQNNGV. The CDR3 extends over 15 amino acids. CDR3 loop: CASSFDRDGADTQYF. The CDR3 nucleotides are TGTGCCAGCAGCTTCGACAGGGATGGAGCAGATACGCAGTATTTT.

The chain links TRBV5-1 to TRBJ2-7; TRBD1 might be the D (6 bases). V was trimmed by 1 base and J by 1 base, leaving 15 bases between them. CDR1 and CDR2 from the germline V gene are SGHRS and YFSETQ. CDR3 length: 16 amino acids. CDR3 bases: TGCGCCAGCAGCTTGAGCCACAGGGTCCCTTCCTACGAGCAGTACTTC. It encodes CASSLSHRVPSYEQYF.

The count of this clone is one. The J gene is TRBJ2-1, the V gene TRBV2, with 7 bases fitting TRBD2. V lost 2 bases to trimming and J lost 3 bases; unmatched junction nucleotides: 1. This CDR3 is built from 14 residues. The germline V gene has CDR1 SNHLY and CDR2 FYNNEI. CDR3 residues: CASSELADYNEQFF. DNA of the CDR3: TGTGCCAGCAGTGAACTAGCGGACTACAATGAGCAGTTCTTC.

This clone came up once. CDR3 nucleotide sequence: TGTGCCAGCAGCTTAGTGATTGGGTCAGGGATTTCCTACGAGCAGTACTTC. It yields the protein CASSLVIGSGISYEQYF. The J gene is TRBJ2-7, the V gene TRBV7-2; D might be TRBD1 (5 bases). The V and J ends lost 1 base and 1 base respectively, with 17 bases between them. Germline V gene lookup returns CDR1 SGHTA and CDR2 FQGNSA. The CDR3 loop spans 17 amino acids.